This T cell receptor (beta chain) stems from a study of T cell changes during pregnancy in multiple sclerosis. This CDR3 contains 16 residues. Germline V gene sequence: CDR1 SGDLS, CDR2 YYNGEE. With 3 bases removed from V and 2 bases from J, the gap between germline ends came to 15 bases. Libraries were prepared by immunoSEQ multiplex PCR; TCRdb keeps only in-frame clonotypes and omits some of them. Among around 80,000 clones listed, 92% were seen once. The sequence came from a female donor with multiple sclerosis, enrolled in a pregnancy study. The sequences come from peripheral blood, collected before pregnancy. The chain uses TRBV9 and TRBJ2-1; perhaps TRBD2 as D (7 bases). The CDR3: CASSARGDTAYNEQFF. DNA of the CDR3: TGTGCCAGCAGCGCCCGGGGGGACACTGCCTACAATGAGCAGTTCTTC. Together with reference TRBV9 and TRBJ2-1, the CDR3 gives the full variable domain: DSGVTQTPKHLITATGQRVTLRCSPRSGDLSVYWYQQSLDQGLQFLIQYYNGEERAKGNILERFSAQQFPDLHSELNLSSLELGDSALYFCASSARGDTAYNEQFFGPGTRLTVL.